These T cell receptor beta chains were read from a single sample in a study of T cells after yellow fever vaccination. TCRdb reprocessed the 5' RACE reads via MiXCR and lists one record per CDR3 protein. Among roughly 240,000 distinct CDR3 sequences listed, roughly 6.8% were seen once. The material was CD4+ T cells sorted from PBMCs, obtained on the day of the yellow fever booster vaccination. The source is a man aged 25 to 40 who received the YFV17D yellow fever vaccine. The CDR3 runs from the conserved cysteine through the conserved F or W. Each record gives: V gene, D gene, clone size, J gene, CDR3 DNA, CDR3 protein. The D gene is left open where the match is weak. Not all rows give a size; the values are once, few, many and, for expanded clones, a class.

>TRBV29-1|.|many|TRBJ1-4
TGCAGCGTTCTAAGGCAGGGGTACGAAAAACTGTTTTTT
CSVLRQGYEKLFF
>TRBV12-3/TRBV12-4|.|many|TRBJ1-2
TGTGCCAGCAGTTCTGGACAGTACTATGGCTACACCTTC
CASSSGQYYGYTF
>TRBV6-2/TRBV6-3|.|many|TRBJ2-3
TGTGCCAGCAGCTCTCCCGAACTCACAGATACGCAGTATTTT
CASSSPELTDTQYF
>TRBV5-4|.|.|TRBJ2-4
TGTGCCAGCAGTTCTTCCGCCAAAAACATTCAGTACTTC
CASSSSAKNIQYF
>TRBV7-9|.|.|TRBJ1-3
TGTGCCAGCAGCTTATCTTACCAGATCAACACCATATATTTT
CASSLSYQINTIYF
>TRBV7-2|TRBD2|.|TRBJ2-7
TGTGCCAGCAGCTTAGCGGTTGGAGCGGGAGTCGACGAGCAGTACTTC
CASSLAVGAGVDEQYF
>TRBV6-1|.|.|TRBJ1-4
TGTGCCAGCAGTGAGGACAGAGTCAGCGAAAAACTGTTTTTT
CASSEDRVSEKLFF
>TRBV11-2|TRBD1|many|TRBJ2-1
TGTGCCAGCAGCTTAGAATGGCAGGGGGCTGAAAATGAGCAGTTCTTC
CASSLEWQGAENEQFF
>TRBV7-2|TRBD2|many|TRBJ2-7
TGTGCCAGCAGCCCCGAGGGGGCAGCGGGAGGGATCTACGAGCAGTACTTC
CASSPEGAAGGIYEQYF
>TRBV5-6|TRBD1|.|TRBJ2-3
TGTGCCAGCAGCTGGACAGGGGGAGCAGATACGCAGAATTTT
CASSWTGGADTQNF
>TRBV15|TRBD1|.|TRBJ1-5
TGTGCCACCAGCAGAGATAACGGGGCAGGGGGCTATCAGCCCCAGCATTTT
CATSRDNGAGGYQPQHF
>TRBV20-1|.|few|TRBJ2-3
TGCAGTGCTAGGAGGACTATTACAGATACGCAGTATTTT
CSARRTITDTQYF
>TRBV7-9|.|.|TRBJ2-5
TGTGCCAGCAGCTTGGGGGGCTGGGAGACCCAGTACTTC
CASSLGGWETQYF
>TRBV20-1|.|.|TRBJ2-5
TGCAGTGCTAGAGCGACAGTTATCCAAGAGACCCAGTACTTC
CSARATVIQETQYF
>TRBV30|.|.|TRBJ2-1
TGTGCCTGGAGTCCCGACGTTTCGGGGCGGCTAGGACAAAGCTCCTACAATGAGCAGTTCTTC
CAWSPDVSGRLGQSSYNEQFF
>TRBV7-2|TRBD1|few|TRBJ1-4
TGTGCCAGCAGCGTCGACAGGGGCCGATTTGGGCTGTTTTTT
CASSVDRGRFGLFF
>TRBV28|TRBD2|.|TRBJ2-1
TGTGCCAGCAACATTCTTGCGGGAGGGCCACTTGAGCAGTTCTTC
CASNILAGGPLEQFF
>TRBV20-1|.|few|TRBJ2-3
TGCAGTGCCCAGGACGATCTGGCAGATACGCAGTATTTT
CSAQDDLADTQYF
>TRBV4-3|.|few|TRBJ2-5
TGCGCCAGCAGCCAAGCCCCGGAGGGGGAGACCCAGTACTTC
CASSQAPEGETQYF
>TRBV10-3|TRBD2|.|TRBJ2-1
TGTGCCATCAGTGAGCCAAAAGTGGGACTAGCGGGGTACAATGAGCAGTTCTTC
CAISEPKVGLAGYNEQFF
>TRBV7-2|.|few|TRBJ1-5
TGTGCCAGCAGCTTAGCCAGGCCAGATCAGCCCCAGCATTTT
CASSLARPDQPQHF
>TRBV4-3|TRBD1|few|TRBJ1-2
TGCGCCAGCAGCCAGCCGGGACAGGGGATTAACTATGGCTACACCTTC
CASSQPGQGINYGYTF
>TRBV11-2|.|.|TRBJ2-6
TGTGCCAGCACCCAAGGGGACTCTGGGGCCAACGTCCTGACTTTC
CASTQGDSGANVLTF
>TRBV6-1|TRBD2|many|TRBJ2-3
TGTGCCAGCAGACCCGACCTAGCGGGAGGAACAGATACGCAGTATTTT
CASRPDLAGGTDTQYF
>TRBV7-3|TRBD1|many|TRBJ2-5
TGTGCCAGCAGCAAATCTACAGGGGGCGGAGAGACCCAGTACTTC
CASSKSTGGGETQYF
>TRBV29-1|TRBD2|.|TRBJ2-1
TGCAGCGTTGTCTGGCTAGCGGATTCCTACAATGAGCAGTTCTTC
CSVVWLADSYNEQFF
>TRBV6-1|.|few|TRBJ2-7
TGTGCCAGCAGCAGACAGGTTCCTGTCTACGAGCAGTACTTC
CASSRQVPVYEQYF
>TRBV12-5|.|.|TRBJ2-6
TGTGCTAGTGGTTTGGGGGCCTCTGGGGCCAACGTCCTGACTTTC
CASGLGASGANVLTF
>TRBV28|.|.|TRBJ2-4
TGTGCCAGCAGTTCGCCGGGAATTCAGTACTTC
CASSSPGIQYF
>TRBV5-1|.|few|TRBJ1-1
TGCGCCAGCAGCTCAGGGGACCTGAACACTGAAGCTTTCTTT
CASSSGDLNTEAFF
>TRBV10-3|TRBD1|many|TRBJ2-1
TGTGCCATCAGCCCGACAGGGGGCGGGGAGCAGTTCTTC
CAISPTGGGEQFF
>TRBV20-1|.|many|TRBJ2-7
TGCAGTGCTAGAGATCAGCGCCTCCCCGGGGAGCAGTACTTC
CSARDQRLPGEQYF
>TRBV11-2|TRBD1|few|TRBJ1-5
TGTGCCAGCAGCTTAGGGACAGGGCCTAATAGCAATCAGCCCCAGCATTTT
CASSLGTGPNSNQPQHF
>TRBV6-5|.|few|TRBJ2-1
TGTGCCAGCAGGAAGGGGAATGAGCAGTTCTTC
CASRKGNEQFF
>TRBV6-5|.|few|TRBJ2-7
TGTGCCAGCAGTTATGTAGGGAAGAACCTGGGCGAGCAGTACTTC
CASSYVGKNLGEQYF
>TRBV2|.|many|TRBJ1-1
TGTGCCAGTGCCGGACAGATTACCACTGAAGCTTTCTTT
CASAGQITTEAFF
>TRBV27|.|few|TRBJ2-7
TGTGCCAGCAGTTATCTACGCGGGGAGGAGCAGTACTTC
CASSYLRGEEQYF
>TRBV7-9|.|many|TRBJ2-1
TGTGCCAGCAGCTTCGGAGAAGGCAATGAGCAGTTCTTC
CASSFGEGNEQFF
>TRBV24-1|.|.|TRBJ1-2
TGTGCCACCAGTGATTCGTCCAGGGTGCAGGGCTACACCTTC
CATSDSSRVQGYTF
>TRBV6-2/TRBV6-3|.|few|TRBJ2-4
TGTGCCAGCACCCGCGACGGAAGACGTGGGTCCAAAAACATTCAGTACTTC
CASTRDGRRGSKNIQYF
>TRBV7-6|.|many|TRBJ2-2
TGTGCCAGCAGCTTCGCAGGTTCCGGGGAGCTGTTTTTT
CASSFAGSGELFF
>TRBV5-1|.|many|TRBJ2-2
TGCGCCAGCAGAGGGGTGGACACCGGGGAGCTGTTTTTT
CASRGVDTGELFF
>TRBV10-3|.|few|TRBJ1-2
TGTGCCATCAGTGGCGGGGGAGGATTGAATCCTAACTATGGCTACACCTTC
CAISGGGGLNPNYGYTF
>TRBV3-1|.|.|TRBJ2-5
TGTGCCAGCAGCCAAGAGGCGGAAGCGCAGGCCCAGTACTTC
CASSQEAEAQAQYF
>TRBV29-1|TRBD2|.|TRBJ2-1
TGCAGCATTGAAGGGCTAGCGGGAGCTACATACAATGAGCAGTTCTTC
CSIEGLAGATYNEQFF